The TCR beta chain described here comes from a study of T cells after yellow fever vaccination. Study context: Fractions low in cell number were prepared with SMART-Seq v4 Ultra Low Input. Study-wide points: Practically every clonotype that responded to the vaccine could not be detected in sorted memory subsets on day 0. Subsequent booster samples again held most clones from primary vaccination (just under 98% CD4, just under 90% CD8).

The V end lost 4 bases, the J end lost 3 bases, and 13 bases lay between the germline ends. The CDR3 length is 15 residues. Germline V gene sequence: CDR1 KGHSY, CDR2 FQNENV. Each CDR3 protein gets one entry after TCRdb re-called the 5' RACE reads with MiXCR. Among tens of thousands of distinct CDR3 sequences listed, over 9.5% were seen once. This clonotype was recorded at least ten times. The sequences come from PBMCs, either bulk or a sorted T-cell subset (CD4+, CD8+, memory, or dextramer-sorted; not recorded which), collected around 15 days after the first yellow fever vaccination. The sequence was collected from a man between 18 and 35 years old who received the YFV17D yellow fever vaccine. The rearrangement uses TRBV16 and TRBJ2-1; D may be TRBD2 (6 bases). The CDR3, as DNA: TGTGCCAGCAGCCCAGGAGTGGGAGGCTACAATGAGCAGTTCTTC. Protein sequence: CASSPGVGGYNEQFF. The complete variable domain, with remaining parts taken from reference TRBV16 and TRBJ2-1, reads GEEVAQTPKHLVRGEGQKAKLYCAPIKGHSYVFWYQQVLKNEFKFLISFQNENVFDETGMPKERFSAKCLPNSPCSLEIQATKLEDSAVYFCASSPGVGGYNEQFFGPGTRLTVL.